A selection of T cell receptor beta chains follows, all from one sample in a study of post-analysis software for immune sequencing data. TCRdb ran MiXCR on the PCR reads and lists one entry per CDR3 protein. The sample lists 800,000 to 950,000 distinct CDR3 sequences; approximately 53% were seen once. The sequencing input was blood. These receptors came from a girl between 5 and 17 years old with multiple sclerosis. Each CDR3 is given with its conserved first and last residue. The order of the fields is V gene, D gene, clone size, J gene, CDR3 DNA, CDR3 protein. A D gene is named only where the DNA matches it firmly. Clone size is stated in some rows and not others, as once, few, many or a class when expanded.

TRBV6-5	NA	NA	TRBJ2-7	TGTGCCAGCAGTTCACCGACAGGTTTCCCCTACGAGCGGTACTTC	CASSSPTGFPYERYF
TRBV7-9	NA	NA	TRBJ2-1	TGTGCCAGCAGCCAACCGTTAACGGGGGCCTCTTACAATGAGCAGTTCTTC	CASSQPLTGASYNEQFF
TRBV4-1	NA	NA	TRBJ2-3	TGCGCCAGCAGCCTTGGGGGGACGGCGGGCACAGATACGCAGTATTTT	CASSLGGTAGTDTQYF
TRBV5-1	NA	NA	TRBJ1-1	TGCGCCAGCAGCTTCGAACACCTCACTGAAGCTTTCTTT	CASSFEHLTEAFF
TRBV4-1	TRBD2	NA	TRBJ2-2	TGCGCCAGCAGCCGGATAGCGGGGAACGAGAAGACCGGGGAGCTGTTTTTT	CASSRIAGNEKTGELFF
TRBV5-6	NA	NA	TRBJ1-1	TGTGCCAGCAGCCCGGAGGTCGACGGTGAAGCTTTCTTT	CASSPEVDGEAFF
TRBV2	NA	few	TRBJ2-5	TGTGCCGGGGGACACCGACAAGAGACCCAGTACTTC	CAGGHRQETQYF
TRBV7-2	NA	NA	TRBJ2-5	TGTGCCAGCAGCTCCACGGGGGCTGGGGAGACCCAGTACTTC	CASSSTGAGETQYF
TRBV7-3	NA	NA	TRBJ2-1	TGTGCCAGCAGCTTAGCTGGGTTGGGGGGCAATGAGCAGTTCTTC	CASSLAGLGGNEQFF
TRBV6-5	TRBD1	NA	TRBJ2-1	TGTGCCAGCAGTTACGGGACAGGAATCAGCTCCTACAATGAGCAGTTCTTC	CASSYGTGISSYNEQFF
TRBV27	TRBD2	few	TRBJ2-7	TGTGCCAGCAGCCGATTTCACGGACTAGCGGGGGCCCAACTTACCTACGAGCAGTACTTC	CASSRFHGLAGAQLTYEQYF
TRBV29-1	NA	many	TRBJ1-2	TGCAGCGTTGTGGGGCAGGGATATAGGTATGGCTACACCTTC	CSVVGQGYRYGYTF
TRBV2	TRBD1	NA	TRBJ2-7	TGTGCCAGCAGGGGGGACAGGCAGGGGCGCGAGCAGTACTTC	CASRGDRQGREQYF
TRBV3-1	TRBD1	NA	TRBJ1-4	TGTGCCAGCAGTACAGGGGGTTGGGATGAAAAACTGTTTTTT	CASSTGGWDEKLFF
TRBV7-2	NA	NA	TRBJ1-6	TGTGCCAGCAGCTTCGATTCAGGGATCGGATCACCCCTCCACTTT	CASSFDSGIGSPLHF
TRBV24-1	NA	NA	TRBJ2-1	TGTGCCACCAGTGATACGACCGGGAAGTCCTACAATGAGCAGTTCTTC	CATSDTTGKSYNEQFF
TRBV20-1	NA	NA	TRBJ2-1	TGCAGTGCTACTCCCGGGACTGGAAGGCGAAATGAGCAGTTCTTC	CSATPGTGRRNEQFF
TRBV20-1	TRBD2	NA	TRBJ2-5	TGCAGTGCTAGAGAAGTATATCGGGGGGACCAAGAGACCCAGTACTTC	CSAREVYRGDQETQYF
TRBV29-1	NA	NA	TRBJ2-7	TGCAGCGTCCGTTCGCTCTCCTACGAGCAGTACTTC	CSVRSLSYEQYF
TRBV10-1	TRBD1	NA	TRBJ1-2	TGCGCCAGCAGTGAGGACCACGGGACAGGGCGAGGCTACACCTTC	CASSEDHGTGRGYTF
TRBV15	TRBD1	NA	TRBJ1-2	TGTGCCACCAGCAGGACACGCAATACAGGGGACGATGGCTACACCTTC	CATSRTRNTGDDGYTF
TRBV5-5	TRBD2	NA	TRBJ2-3	TGTGCCAGCAGCCACCCGGGACTAGCGGACCCGGATACGCAGTATTTT	CASSHPGLADPDTQYF
TRBV20-1	NA	NA	TRBJ2-1	TGCAGTGCTAGAGTCCCCGAGGGGAGCTCCTACAATGAGCAGTTCTTC	CSARVPEGSSYNEQFF
TRBV6-5	NA	once	TRBJ1-5	TGTGCCAGCAAGGGTTTCGGGCAGCCCCAGCATTTT	CASKGFGQPQHF
TRBV20-1	NA	NA	TRBJ2-3	TGCAGTGCTGGGCCTTTTGGGGGCTGGACAGATACGCAGTATTTT	CSAGPFGGWTDTQYF
TRBV6-5	NA	NA	TRBJ1-4	TGTGCCAGCAGTTACTCGACGGCAGAAACAACTAATGAAAAACTGTTTTTT	CASSYSTAETTNEKLFF
TRBV19	TRBD2	NA	TRBJ2-5	TGTGCCAGTAGGTCTAGCGGGGCAGAGACCCAGTACTTC	CASRSSGAETQYF
TRBV20-1	NA	few	TRBJ1-2	TGCAGTGCTAGAGATAATACAAACTATGGCTACACCTTC	CSARDNTNYGYTF
TRBV29-1	NA	few	TRBJ2-5	TGCAGCGTTGTGACAGGATCGCTCGTAGAGACCCAGTACTTC	CSVVTGSLVETQYF
TRBV20-1	TRBD1	NA	TRBJ2-7	TGCAGTGCTTATCGGACAGGGAAAGCGGCCTACGAGCAGTACTTC	CSAYRTGKAAYEQYF
TRBV10-1	TRBD1	NA	TRBJ2-7	TGCGCCAGCAGTCAGGGGGTGGGGAGCGCAAAGAACGAGCAGTACTTC	CASSQGVGSAKNEQYF
TRBV6-1	NA	NA	TRBJ2-5	TGTGCCAGCAGTACACCAGCCTACGAGCAGTGCTTC	CASSTPAYEQCF
TRBV25-1	NA	NA	TRBJ2-1	TGTGCCAGCAGTACAGGCAGAGGGAGAGCTGACTACAATGAGCAGTTCTTC	CASSTGRGRADYNEQFF
TRBV6-6	NA	NA	TRBJ2-2	TGTGCCAGCAGTTACGTACCCGAGAACACCGGGGAGCTGTTTTTT	CASSYVPENTGELFF
TRBV5-1	TRBD2	NA	TRBJ2-7	TGCGCCAGCAGCCCATCGCCTAGCGGGGCCTCCTACGAGCAGTACTTC	CASSPSPSGASYEQYF
TRBV29-1	TRBD2	NA	TRBJ2-7	TGCAGCGTTGAGGGGACTAGCGGGGACCGGCGCGGCAACTACGAGCAGTACTTC	CSVEGTSGDRRGNYEQYF
TRBV20-1	NA	few	TRBJ2-7	TGCAGTGCCATGAATCCCGGGACAATCTCCTACGAGCAGTACTTC	CSAMNPGTISYEQYF
TRBV6-5	NA	NA	TRBJ1-2	TGTGCCAGCAGTTACTCGTTTCCAGGACAGACTAACTATGGCTACACCTTC	CASSYSFPGQTNYGYTF
TRBV29-1	TRBD1	NA	TRBJ2-1	TGCAGCACCCGGGACAGATACAATGAGCAGTTCTTC	CSTRDRYNEQFF
TRBV20-1	NA	NA	TRBJ2-7	TGCAGTGCTAGTCTATTAACCTACGAGCAGTACTTC	CSASLLTYEQYF
TRBV15	NA	NA	TRBJ2-1	TGTGCCACCAGCAGGATCGGGACTTCGAATGAGCAGTTCTTC	CATSRIGTSNEQFF
TRBV2	NA	once	TRBJ1-2	TGTGCCAGCAGTGAAGCGCGCACGGGGGGATACTATGGCTACACCTTC	CASSEARTGGYYGYTF
TRBV29-1	NA	NA	TRBJ1-2	TGCAGCGTTGAAGGTGGCCAGCGGACTGGCTACACCTTC	CSVEGGQRTGYTF
TRBV5-1	TRBD1	NA	TRBJ2-7	TGCGCCAGCAGCCACGGGGACAGGGCCTACGAGCAGTACTTC	CASSHGDRAYEQYF
TRBV12-3/TRBV12-4	TRBD1	NA	TRBJ1-5	TGTGCCAGCACTAAGGACAGGGGTAAAAATCAGCCCCAGCATTTT	CASTKDRGKNQPQHF
TRBV12-3/TRBV12-4	TRBD1	few	TRBJ1-5	TGTGCCAGCAGTTACGAGACAGGGATGGGTCAGCCCCAGCATTTT	CASSYETGMGQPQHF
TRBV7-2	NA	NA	TRBJ2-1	TGTGCCAGCAGCTCTGGCAGCAATTACAATGAGCAGTTCTTC	CASSSGSNYNEQFF
TRBV20-1	NA	few	TRBJ2-1	TGCAGTGCTAGAGTTGTAGTCTACAATGAGCAGTTCTTC	CSARVVVYNEQFF
TRBV5-1	NA	NA	TRBJ2-1	TGCGCCAGCAGCGTAGGGGTCCACAATGAGCAGTTCTTC	CASSVGVHNEQFF
TRBV4-1	NA	NA	TRBJ1-2	TGCGCCAGCAGCCAAGAGGGAAGGAGAGTTAACTATGGCTACACCTTC	CASSQEGRRVNYGYTF
TRBV5-1	TRBD2	NA	TRBJ2-5	TGCGCCAGCAGCTTCTGCGGGAGAATGGAGGTACAAGAGACCCAGTACTTC	CASSFCGRMEVQETQYF
TRBV5-1	TRBD1	NA	TRBJ1-5	TGCGCCAGCAGCCCTTATCCCCTGACAGGGGGAATTCAGCCCCAGCATTTT	CASSPYPLTGGIQPQHF
TRBV20-1	NA	NA	TRBJ2-1	TGCAGTGCTAGATGGGGGGCCTACAATGAGCAGTTCTTC	CSARWGAYNEQFF
TRBV7-3	NA	NA	TRBJ2-4	TGTGCCAGCAGCTCAACTGGACCGAACAAAAACATTCAGTACTTC	CASSSTGPNKNIQYF